Listed here are 11 T cell receptor beta chains from one sample, sequenced in a study of OX40 agonist ivuxolimab in advanced cancers. TCRdb's copy holds only in-frame clones and misses some; the assay was immunoSEQ multiplex PCR. The repertoire includes 75,000 to 80,000 clones, 87% of them detected once, and 6.2% sits in the top ten. The sequencing used CD4+ or CD8+ T cells sorted from blood, collected in a trial of the OX40 agonist ivuxolimab. These receptors were taken from an adult with an advanced solid tumor such as melanoma, head and neck, liver or kidney cancer.

The chain employs TRBV28 and TRBJ2-4; possibly TRBD1 for D (6 bases). The CDR3 length is 13 residues. V shed 10 bases and J shed 12 bases, with 22 bases lying between them. From germline, CDR1 is MDHEN and CDR2 SYDVKM. CDR3 DNA sequence: TGTGCCACCCTCTTAAACAGGGACGGCGCTCAGTACTTC. Protein product: CATLLNRDGAQYF.

CDR3 sequence: CASSEVQGAVSPLHF. In nucleotides, the CDR3 is TGTGCCAGCAGTGAAGTGCAGGGGGCTGTTTCACCCCTCCACTTT. The chain joins TRBV6-1 to TRBJ1-6; 8 nucleotides agree with TRBD1. Trimming cost V 1 base and J 9 bases; bases outside gene matches: 5. The CDR3 has 15 amino acids. Germline V gene sequence: CDR1 MNHNS, CDR2 SASEGT.

The chain is built from TRBV28 and TRBJ2-7, with D unclear. The V end lost 7 bases, the J end lost 4 bases, and 8 bases lay between the germline ends. The V gene's germline CDR1 is MDHEN and CDR2 SYDVKM. This CDR3 contains 11 residues. This CDR3 reads CASIGGYEQYF. CDR3 DNA sequence: TGTGCCAGCATCGGCGGTTACGAGCAGTACTTC. The entire variable domain, with the rest obtained from reference TRBV28 and TRBJ2-7, is as follows: DVKVTQSSRYLVKRTGEKVFLECVQDMDHENMFWYRQDPGLGLRLIYFSYDVKMKEKGDIPEGYSVSREKKERFSLILESASTNQTSMYLCASIGGYEQYFGPGTRLTVT.

The CDR3, as DNA: TGTGCCAGTAGGGTTGACAGGAGCTCCTACAATGAGCAGTTCTTC. The encoded protein is CASRVDRSSYNEQFF. The rearrangement links TRBV19 to TRBJ2-1, with a weak D call TRBD1 (6 bases). V shed 6 bases and J shed 0 bases, with 12 bases lying between them. Germline V gives CDR1 LNHDA, CDR2 SQIVND (reference sequence). This CDR3 has 15 amino acids.

This clone showed up just once. This sequence joins TRBV30 and TRBJ1-2; maybe TRBD1 (5 bases). The V gene lost 0 bases and the J gene lost 2 bases, with 13 bases spanning the gap. The length of the CDR3 is 15 residues. Germline CDR1 is GTSNPN and CDR2 is SVGIG (reference sequence). The CDR3 region is CAWSVPRGGNYGYTF. The CDR3 nucleotides read TGTGCCTGGAGTGTTCCCCGGGGCGGGAACTATGGCTACACCTTC.

The rearrangement links TRBV5-4 to TRBJ2-5; 7 bases match TRBD1. Germline V lookup: CDR1 SGHNT, CDR2 YYREEE (reference sequence). Germline trimming cut 3 bases from V and 2 bases from J; bases unmatched to any gene: 4. This CDR3 spans 14 amino acids. As DNA, the CDR3 is TGTGCCAGCAGCTCCCCGACAGGGCAAGAGACCCAGTACTTC. Its protein is CASSSPTGQETQYF.

The chain joins TRBV10-3 to TRBJ2-3; 8 bases fit TRBD2. V dropped 8 bases and J dropped 6; count of bases not matched to a gene: 7. Germline V CDR1 and CDR2: ENHRY, SYGVKD. The CDR3 totals 13 residues. CDR3 coding DNA: TGTGCCATCGGAGCGGGAGATGGGGATACGCAGTATTTT. This gives the protein CAIGAGDGDTQYF.

The CDR3 nucleotides are TGTGCCAGCAGCCAAGGACCGAATTTGGACTATGGCTACACCTTC. It yields the protein CASSQGPNLDYGYTF. The chain carries TRBV4-2 and TRBJ1-2; D unclear. The CDR3 has 15 amino acids. Germline V CDR1 and CDR2: LGHNA, YNFKEQ. Trimming pared 1 base from V and 3 bases from J, leaving 12 bases between.

This sequence joins TRBV6-5 and TRBJ1-5; possible D gene TRBD1, 6 bases. The V and J ends lost 5 bases and 1 base respectively, with 12 bases between them. Per the germline V gene, CDR1 is MNHEY and CDR2 is SVGAGI. There are 15 residues in the CDR3. The chain's CDR3 is CASSPLGGSNQPQHF. CDR3 in DNA: TGTGCCAGCAGTCCCTTAGGGGGGAGCAATCAGCCCCAGCATTTT.

The chain uses TRBV27 and TRBJ2-5; 7 bases are shared with TRBD2. The CDR3 has 13 amino acids. Germline V gene sequence: CDR1 MNHEY, CDR2 SMNVEV (reference sequence). V lost 4 bases and J lost 5; bases outside the gene matches: 4. Written as DNA, the CDR3 is TGTGCCAGCAGTTGGGGGGGGGAGGAGACCCAGTACTTC. It specifies CASSWGGEETQYF.

V is TRBV30 and J is TRBJ1-2; possibly TRBD1 for D (5 bases). The CDR3 spans 17 residues. Germline-derived CDR1 and CDR2 are GTSNPN and SVGIG (reference sequence). Trimming stripped 5 bases from V and 2 bases from J, with 24 bases between. The CDR3 protein is CAWVPISGRDINYGYTF. The CDR3 nucleotides are TGTGCCTGGGTACCTATATCGGGCAGGGATATAAACTATGGCTACACCTTC.